Each of the 16 T cell receptor beta chains below was sequenced from the same sample in a study of blood T cell repertoires in COVID-19. Assay used: immunoSEQ multiplex PCR; TCRdb lists only in-frame clones, some missing. The sample shows 200,000 to 250,000 clones, less than 90% of them seen only once. Specimen: peripheral blood. These receptors all come from a woman aged 70 to 79 with active or convalescent COVID-19.

The V call is TRBV19, the J call TRBJ2-7; D is perhaps TRBD2 (6 bases). CDR1 is LNHDA, CDR2 SQIVND, per germline (reference sequence). Trimming took off 0 bases at V and 0 bases at J, with 15 bases between the two ends. This CDR3 is built from 17 residues. The CDR3 protein is CASSIDLGGPSSYEQYF. CDR3 sequence (DNA): TGTGCCAGTAGTATAGATCTCGGGGGACCCAGCTCCTACGAGCAGTACTTC. Based on the CDR3 plus reference TRBV19 and TRBJ2-7, the full variable domain is DGGITQSPKYLFRKEGQNVTLSCEQNLNHDAMYWYRQDPGQGLRLIYYSQIVNDFQKGDIAEGYSVSREKKESFPLTVTSAQKNPTAFYLCASSIDLGGPSSYEQYFGPGTRLTVT.

This chain connects TRBV18 to TRBJ1-4; D unclear. CDR3 length: 13 residues. Germline V gives CDR1 KGHSH, CDR2 LQKENI. The V and J ends lost 0 bases and 8 bases respectively, with 7 bases between them. The CDR3 is CASSPPAGEKLFF. For the CDR3, the DNA is TGTGCCAGCTCACCACCGGCGGGGGAAAAACTGTTTTTT.

This chain connects TRBV6-2 or TRBV6-3 to TRBJ2-2; the D is unclear. The CDR3 contains 14 residues. Trimming took 2 bases from V and 3 from J, leaving 7 bases between them. Germline CDR1 MNHEY, CDR2 SVGEGT. The DNA of the CDR3 is TGTGCCAGCAGTTACCGTCCCTACACCGGGGAGCTGTTTTTT. Translating it yields CASSYRPYTGELFF.

As to this clone: This same CDR3 is encoded by further DNA sequences in the sample. The genes are TRBV6-1 and TRBJ1-1; possible D gene TRBD1, 6 bases. Germline CDR1 is MNHNS and CDR2 is SASEGT. The CDR3 has 13 amino acids. V was shortened by 2 bases and J by 4 bases, with 8 bases between the two germline ends. Here the CDR3 reads CASSEQGSTEAFF. In DNA, the CDR3 is TGTGCCAGCAGTGAACAGGGGAGCACTGAAGCTTTCTTT.

The rearrangement joins TRBV29-1 to TRBJ1-1; unclear D gene. The germline V and J ends were trimmed by 5 bases and 1 base, with 14 bases remaining between them. Germline loops: CDR1 SQVTM, CDR2 ANQGSEA. The CDR3 sequence is 14 residues long. CDR3 nucleotide sequence: TGCAGCGTTTCTCCATCGAGCGAGAACACTGAAGCTTTCTTT. It encodes CSVSPSSENTEAFF. Full variable domain (outside the CDR3, taken from reference TRBV29-1 and TRBJ1-1): SAVISQKPSRDICQRGTSLTIQCQVDSQVTMMFWYRQQPGQSLTLIATANQGSEATYESGFVIDKFPISRPNLTFSTLTVSNMSPEDSSIYLCSVSPSSENTEAFFGQGTRLTVV.

This clone was seen a single time. The same CDR3 can be traced to other DNA sequences in this sample. The chain combines TRBV10-1 with TRBJ1-4; no reliable D call. The CDR3 runs 14 residues. The germline V gene has CDR1 WNHNN and CDR2 SYGVQD (reference sequence). V shed 4 bases and J shed 0 bases, with 6 bases lying between them. This CDR3 reads CASSGGATNEKLFF. The DNA of the CDR3 is TGCGCCAGCAGTGGAGGAGCAACTAATGAAAAACTGTTTTTT.

The genes are TRBV30 and TRBJ1-5, with D possibly matching TRBD1 (5 bases). The germline CDR1 and CDR2 sequences are GTSNPN and SVGIG (reference sequence). This CDR3 contains 11 residues. Trimming took 0 bases from V and 8 from J, leaving 5 bases between them. The CDR3 DNA sequence: TGTGCCTGGAGTGTAGGGGAGCCCCAGCATTTT. Its protein product is CAWSVGEPQHF.

The rearrangement uses TRBV2 and TRBJ2-7; perhaps TRBD2 as D (6 bases). Germline CDR1 and CDR2: SNHLY and FYNNEI. Trimming removed 8 bases from V and 5 bases from J, with 19 bases in between. This CDR3 is 14 amino acids long. The CDR3 region has the DNA TGTGCCAGCTATCATGACGGGAGTGGGAACGAGCAGTACTTC. Protein sequence: CASYHDGSGNEQYF.

DNA of the CDR3: TGCGCCAGCAGCTTATCGCAGGGTAATGAAAAACTGTTTTTT. Its translation is CASSLSQGNEKLFF. The rearrangement joins TRBV5-1 to TRBJ1-4; D perhaps matches TRBD1 (5 bases). From germline, CDR1 is SGHRS and CDR2 YFSETQ. This CDR3 spans 14 amino acids. The V gene lost 2 bases and the J gene lost 4 bases, with 9 bases spanning the gap.

This chain joins TRBV30 and TRBJ1-2; no reliable D call. CDR3 length: 13 amino acids. Germline-derived CDR1 and CDR2 are GTSNPN and SVGIG (reference sequence). V was trimmed by 2 bases and J by 3 bases, leaving 10 bases between them. The CDR3 sequence: CAWSKKQDYGYTF. CDR3 coding DNA: TGTGCCTGGAGTAAGAAACAAGACTATGGCTACACCTTC.

The chain recombines TRBV11-2 with TRBJ2-7, with TRBD2 as a possible D gene (6 bases). Germline V gives CDR1 SGHAT, CDR2 FQNNGV. V dropped 7 bases and J dropped 2 bases, with 18 bases sitting between them. The CDR3 runs 15 residues. CDR3 sequence reads: CASTTPSSEAYEQYF. The DNA of the CDR3 is TGTGCCAGCACCACCCCATCTAGCGAGGCCTACGAGCAGTACTTC. Complete variable domain (other parts from reference TRBV11-2 and TRBJ2-7): EAGVAQSPRYKIIEKRQSVAFWCNPISGHATLYWYQQILGQGPKLLIQFQNNGVVDDSQLPKDRFSAERLKGVDSTLKIQPAKLEDSAVYLCASTTPSSEAYEQYFGPGTRLTVT.

The V gene is TRBV7-8, the J gene TRBJ1-1; D possibly corresponds to TRBD1 (5 bases). Trimming took 3 bases from V and 3 from J, leaving 11 bases between them. The CDR3 extends over 14 amino acids. Germline V gives CDR1 SGHVS, CDR2 FQNEAQ. The chain's CDR3 is CASSFQGGDTEAFF. CDR3 DNA: TGTGCCAGCAGCTTCCAGGGAGGGGACACTGAAGCTTTCTTT.

Here the CDR3 reads CASSQGTVNQPQHF. The CDR3 bases are TGCGCCAGCAGCCAGGGGACAGTCAATCAGCCCCAGCATTTT. The chain combines TRBV4-1 with TRBJ1-5; 7 bases are shared with TRBD1. The ends lost 3 bases at V and 3 bases at J; junction bases unmatched: 2. CDR1 is MGHRA, CDR2 YSYEKL, per germline. CDR3 length: 14 residues.

J is TRBJ1-2 and V is TRBV18; 9 bases fit TRBD1. Looked up from germline, CDR1 is KGHSH and CDR2 is LQKENI. V was clipped by 6 bases and J by 7 bases; unmatched bases: 9. The CDR3 has 14 amino acids. Here the CDR3 reads CASSPGTGISGYTF. As DNA, the CDR3 is TGTGCCAGCTCCCCCGGGACAGGGATCAGTGGCTACACCTTC.

The V gene is TRBV6-5, the J gene TRBJ2-3, with a possible D match to TRBD2 (6 bases). The CDR3 has 11 amino acids. Trimming removed 11 bases at V and 4 bases at J, with 10 bases between. The germline V gene encodes CDR1 MNHEY and CDR2 SVGAGI. CDR3 sequence: CAGRLADTQYF. The CDR3 DNA follows: TGTGCCGGTAGACTAGCAGATACGCAGTATTTT.

V and J are TRBV2 and TRBJ2-5, with 9 nucleotides matching TRBD2. J lost 5 bases, V lost 8 bases, and 6 bases had no gene match. This CDR3 has 13 amino acids. Germline CDR1 SNHLY, CDR2 FYNNEI. CDR3 protein: CASAAGGGETQYF. The CDR3 nucleotides are TGTGCCAGCGCAGCGGGAGGAGGGGAGACCCAGTACTTC.